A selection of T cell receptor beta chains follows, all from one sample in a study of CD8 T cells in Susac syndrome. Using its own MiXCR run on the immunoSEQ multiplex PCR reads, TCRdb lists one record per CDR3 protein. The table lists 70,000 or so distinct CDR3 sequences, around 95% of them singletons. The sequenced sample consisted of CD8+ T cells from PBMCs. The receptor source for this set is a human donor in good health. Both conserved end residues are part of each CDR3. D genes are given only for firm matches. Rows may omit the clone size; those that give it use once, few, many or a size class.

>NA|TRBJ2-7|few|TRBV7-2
TGTGCCAGCAGCTTAGCGGACGAGCAGTACTTC
CASSLADEQYF
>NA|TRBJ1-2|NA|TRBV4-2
TGTGCCAGCAGCCAAGTAGAGACGGGATATGGCTACACCTTC
CASSQVETGYGYTF
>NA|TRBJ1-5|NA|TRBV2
TGTGCCAGCAGTGACCCCGGGTTCAATCAGCCCCAGCATTTT
CASSDPGFNQPQHF
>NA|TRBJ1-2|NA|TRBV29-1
TGCAGCGTTGAAGATCAGGAGGCCTTCAAATATGGCTACACCTTC
CSVEDQEAFKYGYTF
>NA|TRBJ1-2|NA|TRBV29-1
TGCAGCGTTGCCGACAGCTATGGCTACACCTTC
CSVADSYGYTF
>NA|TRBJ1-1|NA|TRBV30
TGTGCCTGGAGTTTTAACACTGAAGCTTTCTTT
CAWSFNTEAFF
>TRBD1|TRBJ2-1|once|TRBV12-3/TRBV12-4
TGTGCCAGCACCCCGAACAGGGGGGACGCGCAGTTCTTC
CASTPNRGDAQFF
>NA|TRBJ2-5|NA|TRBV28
TGTGCCAGCAGTCTGAGGACAGTGTACCAAGAGACCCAGTACTTC
CASSLRTVYQETQYF
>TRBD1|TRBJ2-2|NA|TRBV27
TGTGCCAGCAGACCAGGGGGCGGAATTATCGGGGAGCTGTTTTTT
CASRPGGGIIGELFF
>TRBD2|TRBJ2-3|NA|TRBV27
TGTGCCAGCAGTGCTCTGACTAGCGGCTACACAGATACGCAGTATTTT
CASSALTSGYTDTQYF
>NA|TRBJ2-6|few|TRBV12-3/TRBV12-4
TGTGCCAGCAGTTTGGTCGGGGCCAACGTCCTGACTTTC
CASSLVGANVLTF
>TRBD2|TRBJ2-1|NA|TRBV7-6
TGTGCCAGCAGCTCACTAGCGGGGGGGCTTAATGAGCAGTTCTTC
CASSSLAGGLNEQFF
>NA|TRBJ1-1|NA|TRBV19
TGTGCCAGTAGTATGGGGGCCGGGACTGAAGCTTTCTTT
CASSMGAGTEAFF
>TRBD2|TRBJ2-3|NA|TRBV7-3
TGTGCCAGCAGCTCCAGCGGGGGAACGGGAGATACGCAGTATTTT
CASSSSGGTGDTQYF
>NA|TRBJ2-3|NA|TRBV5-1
TGCGCCAGCAGCTTGGCCTCGGGGGCGGGCCGCACAGATACGCAGTATTTT
CASSLASGAGRTDTQYF
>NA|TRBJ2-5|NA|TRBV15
TGTGCCACCAGCAGAGATGTGGGGGGGCTGCTGGAGACCCAGTACTTC
CATSRDVGGLLETQYF
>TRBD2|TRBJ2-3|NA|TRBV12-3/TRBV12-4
TGTGCCAGCAGTTTAGGCCGGACTAGCGGGGAGGGGACAGATACGCAGTATTTT
CASSLGRTSGEGTDTQYF
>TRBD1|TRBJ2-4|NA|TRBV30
TGTGCCTGGAGTTGGGACAGGGGGAACATTCAGTACTTC
CAWSWDRGNIQYF
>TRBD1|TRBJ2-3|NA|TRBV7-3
TGTGCCAGCAGCACCGGGACAGGGGCCCCAGATACGCAGTATTTT
CASSTGTGAPDTQYF
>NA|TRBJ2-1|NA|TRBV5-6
TGTGCCAGCAGCTTGGGGTCAGAAAACAATGAGCAGTTCTTC
CASSLGSENNEQFF
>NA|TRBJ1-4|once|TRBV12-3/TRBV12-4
TGTGCCAGCAGCCCGGACAGAATCGAAAAACTGTTTTTT
CASSPDRIEKLFF
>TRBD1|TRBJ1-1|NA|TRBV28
TGTGCCAGCAGTAATACAGGGGAAACTGAAGCTTTCTTT
CASSNTGETEAFF
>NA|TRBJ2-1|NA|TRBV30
TGTGCCTGGAGGGAATACAATGAGCAGTTCTTC
CAWREYNEQFF
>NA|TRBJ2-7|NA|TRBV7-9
TGTGCCAGCAGCGACCACGAGCAGTACTTC
CASSDHEQYF
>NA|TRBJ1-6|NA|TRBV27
TGTGCCAGTAGAAGGGGAGGAGGGATTATGTCACCCCTCCACTTT
CASRRGGGIMSPLHF
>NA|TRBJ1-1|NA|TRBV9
TGTGCCAGCAGCGCCGTGGGGGTGAACACTGAAGCTTTCTTT
CASSAVGVNTEAFF
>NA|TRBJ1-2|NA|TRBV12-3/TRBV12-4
TGTGCCAGCAGCCACATTTCCGGTGGCTATGGCTACACCTTC
CASSHISGGYGYTF
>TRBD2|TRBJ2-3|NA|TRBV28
TGTGCCAGCAGTTCCGGGACTACTGAATTTGATACGCAGTATTTT
CASSSGTTEFDTQYF
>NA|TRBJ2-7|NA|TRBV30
TGTGCCTTCGACCTCGGCCGGACCGGTCGGGAGCAGTACTTC
CAFDLGRTGREQYF
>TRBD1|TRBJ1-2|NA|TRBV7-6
TGTGCCAGCAGCTCAAAAAGGCCCGGGACAGGGGGCTTCTATGGCTACACCTTC
CASSSKRPGTGGFYGYTF
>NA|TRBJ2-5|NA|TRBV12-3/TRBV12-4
TGTGCCAGCAGTTGGTCGGATGGAGAGACCCAGTACTTC
CASSWSDGETQYF
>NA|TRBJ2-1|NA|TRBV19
TGTGCCAGTAGTATCCCCGGGAGCTCCTACAATGAGCAGTTCTTC
CASSIPGSSYNEQFF
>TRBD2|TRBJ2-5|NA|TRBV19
TGTGCCAGTAGGAAATCCGCGGGGGGATTACAAGAGACCCAGTACTTC
CASRKSAGGLQETQYF
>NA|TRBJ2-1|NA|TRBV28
TGTGCCAGCAGTTTGAGGCAGTTCGGGGCGAATGAGCAGTTCTTC
CASSLRQFGANEQFF
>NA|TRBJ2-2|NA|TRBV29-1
TGCAGCGTTGAGCTGGCGTTGGGTGGCACCGGGGAGCTGTTTTTT
CSVELALGGTGELFF
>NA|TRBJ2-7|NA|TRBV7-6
TGTGCCAGCAGCCCCCTCCGGGCCGGAGGGGCCTACGAGCAGTACTTC
CASSPLRAGGAYEQYF
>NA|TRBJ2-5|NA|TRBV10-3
TGTGCCATCAGGCCCGGGACATCGAGCGAGACCCAGTACTTC
CAIRPGTSSETQYF
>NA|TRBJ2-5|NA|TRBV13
TGTGCCAGCAGCTCCTTTGGGGACTCGGCCGTCCAAGAGACCCAGTACTTC
CASSSFGDSAVQETQYF
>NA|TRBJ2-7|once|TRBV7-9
TGTGCCAGCAGCTTAGGGGCTCCCTACGAGCAGTACTTC
CASSLGAPYEQYF
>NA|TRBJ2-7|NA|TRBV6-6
TGTGCCAGCAGTTACGGACCGTCGGAGGAGCAGTACTTC
CASSYGPSEEQYF
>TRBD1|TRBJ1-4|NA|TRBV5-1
TGCGCCAGCAGCGGCCGGGACAGGGAGGTGGCTAATGAAAAACTGTTTTTT
CASSGRDREVANEKLFF
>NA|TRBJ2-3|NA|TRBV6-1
TGTGCCAGCAGTCGAACGACAGGAGGCACAGATACGCAGTATTTT
CASSRTTGGTDTQYF
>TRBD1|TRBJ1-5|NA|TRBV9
TGTGCCAGCAGCGCATCATCGGGACAGGGTCAGCCCCAGCATTTT
CASSASSGQGQPQHF
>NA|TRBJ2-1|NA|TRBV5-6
TGTGCCAGCAGCCTATGGGGGGACAGCTACAATGAGCAGTTCTTC
CASSLWGDSYNEQFF
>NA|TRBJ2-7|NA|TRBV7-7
TGTGCTAGCAGCTTAGCAGGTGGTGGATTCGACGAGCAGTACTTC
CASSLAGGGFDEQYF
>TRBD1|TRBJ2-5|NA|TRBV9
TGTGCCAGCAGCGTAGGCAGGGGGAGAGAGACCCAGTACTTC
CASSVGRGRETQYF
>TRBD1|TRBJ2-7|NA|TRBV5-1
TGCGCCAGCAGCTACTCGACAGGGAACTCCTACGAGCAGTACTTC
CASSYSTGNSYEQYF
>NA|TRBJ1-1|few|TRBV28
TGTGCCAGCAGTCTAGTCGGGGCGAACACTGAAGCTTTCTTT
CASSLVGANTEAFF
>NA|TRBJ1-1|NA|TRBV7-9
TGTGCCAGCAGCCAAAGGAACACTGAAGCTTTCTTT
CASSQRNTEAFF
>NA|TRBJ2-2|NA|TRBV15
TGTGCCACCAGCAGATACCCCCTCGCGACCAACACCGGGGAGCTGTTTTTT
CATSRYPLATNTGELFF